This T cell receptor (beta chain) was obtained from a study of T cells after yellow fever vaccination. Findings and limits, study-wide: Re-detected after boosting: most primary clones, 96% of CD4 and roughly 90% of CD8.

TCRdb independently ran MiXCR on the 5' RACE reads; one entry per CDR3 protein. Here the sample spans more than 25,000 distinct CDR3 sequences, 6.3% being singletons. V was pared by 5 bases and J by 2 bases, with 8 bases of the junction left unmatched. The CDR3 is 15 amino acids. The chain links TRBV12-3 or TRBV12-4 to TRBJ1-2, with 7 bases that match TRBD1. The TCR originated in a man under 40 who received the YFV17D yellow fever vaccine. Sequenced material: PBMCs, either bulk or a sorted T-cell subset (CD4+, CD8+, memory, or dextramer-sorted; not recorded which), taken on the day of the yellow fever booster vaccination. The chain's CDR3 is CASSPLRQGNYGYTF. In DNA, the CDR3 is TGTGCCAGCAGTCCCCTTCGACAGGGAAACTATGGCTACACCTTC.